The sequence of this T cell receptor beta chain was determined in a study of blood T cell repertoires in COVID-19. Study summary: The United States, Italy and Spain supplied acute and convalescent COVID-19 samples.

Profiling relied on immunoSEQ multiplex PCR, and the TCRdb table lists in-frame clones only, not all of them. The sample gives some 390,000 clones, more than 75% of which show up once; 3% is in the top ten. The CDR3 covers 15 residues. Germline trimming cut 2 bases from V and 6 bases from J; bases unmatched to any gene: 5. Per germline, CDR1 SGHRS and CDR2 YFSETQ. This TCR was sampled from a human donor in a cohort sampled during active COVID-19. Sequenced sample: peripheral blood. The rearrangement uses TRBV5-1 and TRBJ2-1; 10 bases are shared with TRBD1. Here the CDR3 DNA reads TGCGCCAGCAGCTTCGGACAGGGGGGTTTCAATGAGCAGTTCTTC. Protein product: CASSFGQGGFNEQFF.